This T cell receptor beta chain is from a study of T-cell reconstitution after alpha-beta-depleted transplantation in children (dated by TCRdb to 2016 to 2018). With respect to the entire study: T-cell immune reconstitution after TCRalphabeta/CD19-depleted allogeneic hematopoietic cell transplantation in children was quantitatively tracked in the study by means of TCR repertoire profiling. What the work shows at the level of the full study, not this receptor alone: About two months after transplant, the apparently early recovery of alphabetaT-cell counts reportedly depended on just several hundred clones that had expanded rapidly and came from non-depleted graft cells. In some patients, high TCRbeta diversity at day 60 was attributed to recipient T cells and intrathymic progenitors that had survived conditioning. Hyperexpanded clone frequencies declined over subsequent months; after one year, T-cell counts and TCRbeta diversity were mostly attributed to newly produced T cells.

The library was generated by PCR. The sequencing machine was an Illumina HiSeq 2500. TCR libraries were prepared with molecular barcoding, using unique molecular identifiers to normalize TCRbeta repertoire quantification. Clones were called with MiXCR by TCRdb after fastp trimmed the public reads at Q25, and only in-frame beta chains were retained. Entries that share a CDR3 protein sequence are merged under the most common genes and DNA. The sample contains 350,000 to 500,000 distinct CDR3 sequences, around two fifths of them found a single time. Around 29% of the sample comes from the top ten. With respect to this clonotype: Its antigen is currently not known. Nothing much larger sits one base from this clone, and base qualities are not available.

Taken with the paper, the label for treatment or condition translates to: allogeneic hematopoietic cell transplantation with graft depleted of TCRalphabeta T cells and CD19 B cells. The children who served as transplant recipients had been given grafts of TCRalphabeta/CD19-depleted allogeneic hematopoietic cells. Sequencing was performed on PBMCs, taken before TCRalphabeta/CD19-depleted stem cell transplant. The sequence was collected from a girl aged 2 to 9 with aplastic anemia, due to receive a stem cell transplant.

The CDR3 has the sequence CASSPTSRTGGTDTQYF. The sequenced DNA: TGTGCCAGCAGTCCTACCTCCCGGACAGGGGGCACAGATACGCAGTATTTT. The rearranged segments are TRBV12-3 or TRBV12-4 and TRBJ2-3, with 9 bases matching TRBD1. There are 17 amino acids in the CDR3, from cysteine to phenylalanine inclusive. The read is trimmed to its CDR3 DNA, 51 bases read in frame from base 1. V loses 5 bases at its end and J loses 1 base; junction bases beyond the gene matches: 10.